The rows below give T cell receptor beta chains drawn from one sample of a study of somatic mutations in cytotoxic T cells in rheumatoid arthritis. Produced via immunoSEQ multiplex PCR; TCRdb's table is partial and in-frame only. The table includes 25,000 to 30,000 clones, around 87% detected once. Sequenced input: CD8+ T cells sorted from blood. The receptors originated from an adult with rheumatoid arthritis. Both conserved end residues are trimmed from each CDR3. The order of the fields is D gene, V gene, CDR3 protein. The D gene is left open where the match is weak.

>TRBD1|TRBV4-1
ASSQDPMTGDNSPLH
>-|TRBV5-4
ASSLQTGYGYT
>TRBD2|TRBV5-1
ASSLEAILAGAEDTQY
>-|TRBV4-3
ASSQGAQSGYT
>-|TRBV4-2
ASSQDPRGSAYEQY
>TRBD1|TRBV4-1
ASSQGTGDSYNEQF
>-|TRBV6-9
ASSYDRGANGYT
>TRBD1|TRBV29-1
SVERQGTDYGYT
>-|TRBV14
ASSQGPRDITEPSYEQY
>TRBD1|TRBV4-3
ASSQDRGSKGYT
>-|TRBV30
AWRTGNTIY
>-|TRBV6-1
ASSVPGFGSDTQY
>-|TRBV7-2
ASSLDGDATNEKLF
>-|TRBV4-2
ASSQGDPGDQPQH
>TRBD2|TRBV6-1
ASSETVLAGLGSAYNEQF
>-|TRBV30
AWGWTVMNTGELF
>-|TRBV18
ASSPAGSEAF
>TRBD1|TRBV14
ASSQDVGTGSYEQY
>TRBD1|TRBV6-6
ASSPGTGGYNEQF